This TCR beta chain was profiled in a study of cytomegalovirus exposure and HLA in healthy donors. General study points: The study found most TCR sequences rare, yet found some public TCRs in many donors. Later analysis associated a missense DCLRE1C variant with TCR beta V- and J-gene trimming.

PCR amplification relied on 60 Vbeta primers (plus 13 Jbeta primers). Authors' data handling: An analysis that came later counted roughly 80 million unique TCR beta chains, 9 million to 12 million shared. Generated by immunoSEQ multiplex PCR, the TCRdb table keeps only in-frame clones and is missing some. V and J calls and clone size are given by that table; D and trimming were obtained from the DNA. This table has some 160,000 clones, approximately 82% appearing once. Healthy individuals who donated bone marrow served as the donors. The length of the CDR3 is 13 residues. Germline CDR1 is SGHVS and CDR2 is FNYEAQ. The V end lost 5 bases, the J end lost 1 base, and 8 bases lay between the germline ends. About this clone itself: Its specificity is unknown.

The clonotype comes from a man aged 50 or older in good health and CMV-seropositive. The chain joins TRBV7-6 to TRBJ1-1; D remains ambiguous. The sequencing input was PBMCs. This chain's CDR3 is CASSRGRNTEAFF. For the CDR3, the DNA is TGTGCCAGCAGCCGTGGGAGGAACACTGAAGCTTTCTTT.